A selection of T cell receptor beta chains follows, all from one sample in a study of T cell responses to AZD1222 COVID-19 vaccine. The data were produced by immunoSEQ multiplex PCR, yet TCRdb's version contains in-frame clones alone and is incomplete. There are over 150,000 clones in the sample; approximately 93% occur only once, and 0.9% to 1.1% lies in the top ten. Sequences were derived from peripheral blood, sampled 28 days after the second AZD1222 dose. Receptors originate from an adult who received the AZD1222 COVID-19 vaccine. Each CDR3 is given with its conserved first and last residue. The D gene is left open where the match is weak. The size field is filled for only some rows; it gives once, few, many or a size class.

abundance: -
j_gene: TRBJ2-7
len: 12
v_gene: TRBV25-1
d_gene: -
CDR3aa: CASSGVPYEQYF
CDR3nt: TGTGCCAGCAGTGGGGTACCCTACGAGCAGTACTTC

abundance: -
j_gene: TRBJ1-4
len: 16
v_gene: TRBV6-1
d_gene: -
CDR3aa: CASSGYRGGANEKLFF
CDR3nt: TGTGCCAGCAGTGGATATAGGGGAGGTGCGAATGAAAAACTGTTTTTT

abundance: -
j_gene: TRBJ1-4
len: 12
v_gene: TRBV6-5
d_gene: -
CDR3aa: CASSNAEEKLFF
CDR3nt: TGTGCCAGCAGCAATGCAGAGGAAAAACTGTTTTTT

abundance: once
j_gene: TRBJ1-2
len: 19
v_gene: TRBV7-4
d_gene: -
CDR3aa: CASSPLSWAKDSPFYGYTF
CDR3nt: TGTGCCAGCAGCCCCCTTTCTTGGGCGAAGGACTCACCTTTCTATGGCTACACCTTC

abundance: -
j_gene: TRBJ2-5
len: 14
v_gene: TRBV18
d_gene: -
CDR3aa: CASSPPHGDETQYF
CDR3nt: TGTGCCAGCTCACCACCCCACGGGGACGAGACCCAGTACTTC

abundance: -
j_gene: TRBJ2-2
len: 16
v_gene: TRBV27
d_gene: -
CDR3aa: CASSWGVAPRGGELFF
CDR3nt: TGTGCCAGCAGTTGGGGTGTGGCGCCTAGAGGCGGGGAGCTGTTTTTT

abundance: -
j_gene: TRBJ1-5
len: 14
v_gene: TRBV18
d_gene: TRBD1
CDR3aa: CASSSYRGDQPQHF
CDR3nt: TGTGCCAGCTCATCGTACAGGGGAGATCAGCCCCAGCATTTT

abundance: -
j_gene: TRBJ2-2
len: 16
v_gene: TRBV3-1/TRBV3-2
d_gene: TRBD2
CDR3aa: CASSQTSGVNTGELFF
CDR3nt: TGTGCCAGCAGCCAAACTAGCGGGGTGAACACCGGGGAGCTGTTTTTT

abundance: -
j_gene: TRBJ2-7
len: 15
v_gene: TRBV5-1
d_gene: TRBD1
CDR3aa: CASSLDTGTGSEQYF
CDR3nt: TGCGCCAGCAGCTTGGATACCGGGACAGGGAGCGAGCAGTACTTC

abundance: once
j_gene: TRBJ1-2
len: 13
v_gene: TRBV12-3/TRBV12-4
d_gene: -
CDR3aa: CASSLGFNYGYTF
CDR3nt: TGTGCCAGCAGCTTGGGGTTTAACTATGGCTACACCTTC

abundance: once
j_gene: TRBJ2-1
len: 16
v_gene: TRBV6-4
d_gene: TRBD2
CDR3aa: CASSVRLAGSYNEQFF
CDR3nt: TGTGCCAGCAGTGTCAGACTAGCGGGCTCTTACAATGAGCAGTTCTTC

abundance: -
j_gene: TRBJ1-3
len: 16
v_gene: TRBV3-1/TRBV3-2
d_gene: TRBD1
CDR3aa: CASSPTGGFSGNTIYF
CDR3nt: TGTGCCTCTAGCCCGACAGGGGGATTCTCTGGAAACACCATATATTTT

abundance: -
j_gene: TRBJ1-1
len: 11
v_gene: TRBV20-1
d_gene: -
CDR3aa: CSAPGVAEAFF
CDR3nt: TGCAGTGCTCCAGGGGTAGCTGAAGCTTTCTTT

abundance: -
j_gene: TRBJ1-5
len: 17
v_gene: TRBV2
d_gene: TRBD1
CDR3aa: CASSGPRTGGNNQPQHF
CDR3nt: TGTGCCAGCAGCGGACCGCGGACAGGGGGGAACAATCAGCCCCAGCATTTT

abundance: -
j_gene: TRBJ1-3
len: 16
v_gene: TRBV7-9
d_gene: -
CDR3aa: CASSPRLLSSGNTIYF
CDR3nt: TGTGCCAGCAGCCCGCGACTGTTGAGCTCTGGAAACACCATATATTTT

abundance: -
j_gene: TRBJ2-2
len: 13
v_gene: TRBV4-2
d_gene: -
CDR3aa: CASSPTHTGELFF
CDR3nt: TGTGCCAGCAGCCCTACCCATACCGGGGAGCTGTTTTTT

abundance: -
j_gene: TRBJ2-6
len: 15
v_gene: TRBV30
d_gene: -
CDR3aa: CAWSVGGSGANVLTF
CDR3nt: TGTGCCTGGAGTGTTGGAGGCTCTGGGGCCAACGTCCTGACTTTC

abundance: -
j_gene: TRBJ1-5
len: 16
v_gene: TRBV19
d_gene: -
CDR3aa: CASSVEEERQNQPQHF
CDR3nt: TGTGCCAGTAGTGTCGAGGAGGAGCGTCAAAATCAGCCCCAGCATTTT

abundance: -
j_gene: TRBJ1-1
len: 16
v_gene: TRBV5-4
d_gene: -
CDR3aa: CASSLGGRGLGTEAFF
CDR3nt: TGTGCCAGCAGCTTGGGTGGTAGGGGCTTGGGCACTGAAGCTTTCTTT

abundance: -
j_gene: TRBJ2-7
len: 15
v_gene: TRBV19
d_gene: TRBD1
CDR3aa: CASSIDVTGAAEQYF
CDR3nt: TGTGCCAGTAGTATAGATGTGACAGGGGCCGCCGAGCAGTACTTC

abundance: -
j_gene: TRBJ2-1
len: 15
v_gene: TRBV6-4
d_gene: TRBD2
CDR3aa: CASSDGGGGYNEQFF
CDR3nt: TGTGCCAGCAGTGACGGCGGGGGGGGCTACAATGAGCAGTTCTTC

abundance: -
j_gene: TRBJ1-6
len: 19
v_gene: TRBV3-1/TRBV3-2
d_gene: -
CDR3aa: CASSQEEQLGSSYNSPLHF
CDR3nt: TGTGCCAGCAGCCAAGAGGAACAGTTGGGGAGCTCCTATAATTCACCCCTCCACTTT

abundance: -
j_gene: TRBJ2-3
len: 14
v_gene: TRBV6-5
d_gene: -
CDR3aa: CASSPPPTGDTQYF
CDR3nt: TGTGCCAGCAGCCCACCCCCTACAGGGGATACGCAGTATTTT

abundance: -
j_gene: TRBJ2-2
len: 14
v_gene: TRBV5-6
d_gene: -
CDR3aa: CASSHRVNTGELFF
CDR3nt: TGTGCCAGCAGCCACAGGGTGAACACCGGGGAGCTGTTTTTT

abundance: -
j_gene: TRBJ2-7
len: 16
v_gene: TRBV19
d_gene: TRBD1
CDR3aa: CASSFRMNDRVNEQYF
CDR3nt: TGTGCCAGTAGTTTCAGGATGAATGACAGGGTCAACGAGCAGTACTTC

abundance: -
j_gene: TRBJ1-1
len: 12
v_gene: TRBV25-1
d_gene: -
CDR3aa: CASSDMNTEAFF
CDR3nt: TGTGCCAGCAGCGATATGAACACTGAAGCTTTCTTT

abundance: -
j_gene: TRBJ2-7
len: 11
v_gene: TRBV18
d_gene: -
CDR3aa: CASSQGYEQYF
CDR3nt: TGTGCCAGCTCACAAGGATACGAGCAGTACTTC

abundance: -
j_gene: TRBJ1-1
len: 12
v_gene: TRBV28
d_gene: -
CDR3aa: CASSLLNTEAFF
CDR3nt: TGTGCCAGCAGTTTACTGAACACTGAAGCTTTCTTT

abundance: -
j_gene: TRBJ2-2
len: 11
v_gene: TRBV6-5
d_gene: -
CDR3aa: CASSRTGELFF
CDR3nt: TGTGCCAGCAGCCGAACCGGGGAGCTGTTTTTT

abundance: -
j_gene: TRBJ1-3
len: 14
v_gene: TRBV14
d_gene: -
CDR3aa: CASSVDGRVNTIYF
CDR3nt: TGTGCCAGCAGCGTCGATGGCAGGGTAAACACCATATATTTT

abundance: -
j_gene: TRBJ2-3
len: 16
v_gene: TRBV18
d_gene: -
CDR3aa: CASSPQGHILTDTQYF
CDR3nt: TGTGCCAGCTCACCTCAGGGCCATATTCTCACAGATACGCAGTATTTT

abundance: -
j_gene: TRBJ2-7
len: 13
v_gene: TRBV15
d_gene: -
CDR3aa: CATSGDRNYEQYF
CDR3nt: TGTGCCACCAGCGGGGACCGAAACTACGAGCAGTACTTC

abundance: once
j_gene: TRBJ1-3
len: 15
v_gene: TRBV5-1
d_gene: -
CDR3aa: CASRSGVSSGNTIYF
CDR3nt: TGCGCCAGCCGCTCAGGGGTTAGCTCTGGAAACACCATATATTTT

abundance: -
j_gene: TRBJ1-2
len: 12
v_gene: TRBV6-1
d_gene: -
CDR3aa: CASSERGYGYTF
CDR3nt: TGTGCCAGCAGTGAAAGGGGCTATGGCTACACCTTC

abundance: -
j_gene: TRBJ1-5
len: 15
v_gene: TRBV7-9
d_gene: -
CDR3aa: CASSQSGDSNQPQHF
CDR3nt: TGTGCCAGCAGCCAAAGTGGGGATAGCAATCAGCCCCAGCATTTT

abundance: -
j_gene: TRBJ1-6
len: 13
v_gene: TRBV10-1
d_gene: -
CDR3aa: CASSEQPNSPLHF
CDR3nt: TGCGCCAGCAGTGAGCAGCCGAATTCACCCCTCCACTTT

abundance: -
j_gene: TRBJ1-6
len: 16
v_gene: TRBV10-3
d_gene: -
CDR3aa: CAISERTEGSGSPLHF
CDR3nt: TGTGCCATCAGTGAGCGGACGGAGGGCAGTGGTTCACCCCTCCACTTT

abundance: once
j_gene: TRBJ1-1
len: 12
v_gene: TRBV27
d_gene: -
CDR3aa: CASAYGGGTPFF
CDR3nt: TGTGCCAGCGCATATGGAGGGGGGACACCTTTCTTT

abundance: -
j_gene: TRBJ2-2
len: 11
v_gene: TRBV19
d_gene: -
CDR3aa: CATQGLGELFF
CDR3nt: TGTGCCACCCAGGGGCTAGGGGAGCTGTTTTTT

abundance: -
j_gene: TRBJ2-5
len: 17
v_gene: TRBV4-2
d_gene: TRBD2
CDR3aa: CASSQDLGTSAGETQYF
CDR3nt: TGTGCCAGCAGCCAAGATTTGGGGACTAGCGCGGGAGAGACCCAGTACTTC

abundance: once
j_gene: TRBJ1-4
len: 16
v_gene: TRBV7-2
d_gene: TRBD1
CDR3aa: CASTKQGAQSNEKLFF
CDR3nt: TGTGCCAGCACAAAGCAGGGGGCGCAGTCTAATGAAAAACTGTTTTTT

abundance: -
j_gene: TRBJ2-3
len: 14
v_gene: TRBV9
d_gene: -
CDR3aa: CASGRGASTDTQYF
CDR3nt: TGTGCCAGCGGCCGAGGGGCTAGCACAGATACGCAGTATTTT

abundance: -
j_gene: TRBJ2-2
len: 14
v_gene: TRBV9
d_gene: -
CDR3aa: CASSVQDNTGELFF
CDR3nt: TGTGCCAGCAGCGTACAGGATAACACCGGGGAGCTGTTTTTT

abundance: -
j_gene: TRBJ2-2
len: 15
v_gene: TRBV6-6
d_gene: TRBD1
CDR3aa: CASSFLTGAAGELFF
CDR3nt: TGTGCCAGCAGTTTCCTAACAGGGGCGGCGGGGGAGCTGTTTTTT

abundance: -
j_gene: TRBJ1-1
len: 13
v_gene: TRBV6-6
d_gene: -
CDR3aa: CASSPGTGTEAFF
CDR3nt: TGTGCCAGCAGCCCGGGGACCGGCACTGAAGCTTTCTTT

abundance: -
j_gene: TRBJ2-7
len: 15
v_gene: TRBV18
d_gene: TRBD1
CDR3aa: CASSPPGQGGNEQYF
CDR3nt: TGTGCCAGCTCACCACCAGGACAGGGCGGAAACGAGCAGTACTTC

abundance: -
j_gene: TRBJ2-2
len: 12
v_gene: TRBV11-3
d_gene: -
CDR3aa: CASSFATGELFF
CDR3nt: TGTGCCAGCAGCTTCGCGACCGGGGAGCTGTTTTTT

abundance: -
j_gene: TRBJ1-2
len: 13
v_gene: TRBV6-5
d_gene: -
CDR3aa: CASKARKVYGYTF
CDR3nt: TGTGCCAGCAAGGCCAGAAAGGTCTATGGCTACACCTTC